Listed here are 7 T cell receptor beta chains from one sample, sequenced in a study of T cells in women clearing cervical HPV infection. Here immunoSEQ multiplex PCR was the method, and the copy in TCRdb shows in-frame clones only, minus some. This table lists some 30,000 clones. Input material: blood buffy coat. Receptors originate from a woman aged 18 to 75 with a cervical HPV16 infection that either progressed to CIN3+ or cleared (not recorded which).

As concerns this clone: The CDR3 end is not reached by the read, which stops 3 residues before it; the germline J gene fills it in. This rearrangement joins TRBV30 to TRBJ2-1, with D perhaps TRBD2 (7 bases). There are 15 residues in the CDR3. Germline V gene sequence: CDR1 GTSNPN, CDR2 SVGIG (reference sequence). Trimming pared 0 bases from V and 6 bases from J, leaving 15 bases between. Partial CDR3 DNA: TGTGCCTGGAGTGTACGCCGGGGGGCCGGCAATGAG. It codes for CAWSVRRGAGNE. The full CDR3 is CAWSVRRGAGNEQFF.

For this clone: The DNA ends 3 residues before the CDR3 does, and the rest of the CDR3 is filled in from the germline J gene. The chain couples TRBV6-2 or TRBV6-3 to TRBJ2-5, with D possibly being TRBD2 (6 bases). Trimming took off 3 bases at V and 4 bases at J, with 12 bases between the two ends. The germline CDR1 and CDR2 sequences are MNHEY and SVGEGT. The CDR3 is 14 residues long. The sequenced CDR3 bases are TGTGCCAGCAGTTATGGCGGGGCCGGAGAGACC. Amino acid sequence: CASSYGGAGET. The whole CDR3 protein reads CASSYGGAGETQYF.

Of note for this clone: Read coverage stops 3 residues before the CDR3 terminus; the germline J gene supplies the remainder. The chain is built from TRBV20-1 and TRBJ2-3; TRBD1 matches 8 bases. CDR3 length equals 15 residues. Per the germline V gene, CDR1 is DFQATT and CDR2 is SNEGSKA (reference sequence). Incomplete CDR3 DNA: TGCAGTGCTAGAGCCTTAGACAGGGGTGGAGAGACG. Amino acid sequence: CSARALDRGGET. The complete CDR3 sequence is CSARALDRGGETQYF.

In the case of this clone: Read coverage stops 3 residues before the CDR3 terminus; the germline J gene supplies the remainder. The gene calls are TRBV19 and TRBJ2-5; TRBD1 aligns across 11 bases. The germline CDR1 and CDR2 sequences are LNHDA and SQIVND (reference sequence). There are 16 residues in the CDR3. V was pared by 4 bases and J by 4 bases, with 8 bases of the junction left unmatched. The CDR3 sequence is CASSTWTGGSGETQYF. The part of the CDR3 DNA that was read is TGTGCCAGTAGTACCTGGACAGGGGGCTCTGGAGAGACC.

For this clone: Sequencing ends 3 residues short of the CDR3 end; the germline J gene provides the rest. The V gene is TRBV2, the J gene TRBJ2-3, with 7 bases matching TRBD2. The CDR3 is made up of 15 amino acids. The germline gives CDR1 SNHLY, CDR2 FYNNEI. With 5 bases clipped from V and 2 bases from J, the junction kept 7 bases outside the gene matches. CDR3 region: CASSQRGDDTDTQYF. CDR3 DNA, as far as it was read: TGTGCCAGCAGTCAGCGGGGCGACGACACAGATACG.

As regards this clone: Read sequence stops 3 residues before the CDR3 end, and the germline J gene provides the missing end. The V gene is TRBV29-1, the J gene TRBJ2-3, with D possibly TRBD2 on 6 matching bases. The germline V gene has CDR1 SQVTM and CDR2 ANQGSEA. The CDR3 runs 13 residues. The covered CDR3 bases are TGCAGCGTAGGAGACCTGGGGACTCAGCCG. As protein: CSVGDLGTQP. The full CDR3 protein reads CSVGDLGTQPQYF.

In regard to this clone: The read ends 3 residues early relative to the CDR3; the germline J gene fills the gap. The chain combines TRBV6-2 or TRBV6-3 with TRBJ1-2, with TRBD1 identical over 7 bases. Germline CDR1 MNHEY, CDR2 SVGEGT. The CDR3 consists of 15 residues. V gave up 0 bases and J gave up 6 bases; unmatched junction bases: 7. The CDR3 bases that were read are TGTGCCAGCAGTTACTCTGGGAGAGGGGGCAATGGC. Translation gives CASSYSGRGGNG. The entire CDR3 reads CASSYSGRGGNGYTF.